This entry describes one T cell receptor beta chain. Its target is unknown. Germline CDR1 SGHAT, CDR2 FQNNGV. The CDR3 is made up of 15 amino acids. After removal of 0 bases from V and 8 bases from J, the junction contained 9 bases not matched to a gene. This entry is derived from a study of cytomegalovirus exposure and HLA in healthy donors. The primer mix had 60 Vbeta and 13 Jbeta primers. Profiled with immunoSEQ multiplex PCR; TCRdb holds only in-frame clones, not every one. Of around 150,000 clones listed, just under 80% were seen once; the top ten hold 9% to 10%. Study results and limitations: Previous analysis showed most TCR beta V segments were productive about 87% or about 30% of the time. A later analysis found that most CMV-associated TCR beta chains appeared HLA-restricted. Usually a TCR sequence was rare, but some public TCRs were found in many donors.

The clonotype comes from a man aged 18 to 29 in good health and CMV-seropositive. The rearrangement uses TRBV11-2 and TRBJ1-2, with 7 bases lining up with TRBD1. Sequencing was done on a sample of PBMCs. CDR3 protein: CASSLDPTGYYGYTF. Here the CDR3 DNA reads TGTGCCAGCAGCTTAGATCCGACAGGGTATTACGGCTACACCTTC.